Here is one T cell receptor (beta chain) with its context. V was cut by 0 bases and J by 5 bases, with 13 bases left in between. In germline, CDR1 is MGHRA, CDR2 YSYEKL. This CDR3 has 15 residues. This record comes from a study of T-cell reconstitution after alpha-beta-depleted transplantation in children. The authors prepared the TCRbeta library with unique molecular identifiers. TCRdb reprocessed the PCR reads with MiXCR, giving one entry per CDR3 protein. The sample holds 400,000 to 500,000 distinct CDR3 sequences, roughly 10% seen once. This chain uses TRBV4-1 with TRBJ2-5; D is unclear. The starting material was PBMCs from the stem cell graft donor, obtained from the stem cell graft. The receptor was derived from a human donor who donated a stem cell graft to a child with acute myeloid leukemia. CDR3 protein: CASSQDSMEVETQYF. The CDR3 coding sequence is TGCGCCAGCAGCCAAGATAGTATGGAAGTGGAGACCCAGTACTTC.